Sequencing of this T cell receptor (beta chain) was carried out in a study of cytomegalovirus exposure and HLA in healthy donors. This PCR relied on a set of 60 Vbeta primers and 13 Jbeta primers. Sequenced by immunoSEQ multiplex PCR; TCRdb stores in-frame clones only, minus some. The sample includes under 150,000 clones, over 70% of them seen just once. V was clipped by 1 base and J by 1 base, with 11 bases between them. CDR3 length: 16 amino acids. Germline CDR1 is LNHNV and CDR2 is YYDKDF (reference sequence). This chain joins TRBV15 and TRBJ1-5; D gene uncertain. This sequence originates from a woman aged 40-49 years in good health and CMV-seronegative. The source material was PBMCs. CDR3 bases: TGTGCCACCAGCAGAGGGCCACCCCAAAGCAATCAGCCCCAGCATTTT. It yields the protein CATSRGPPQSNQPQHF.